The rows below give T cell receptor beta chains drawn from one sample of a study of T cell responses to AZD1222 COVID-19 vaccine. Sequenced by immunoSEQ multiplex PCR; TCRdb stores in-frame clones only, minus some. The sample holds 100,000 to 120,000 clones, about 91% seen once. The material sequenced was peripheral blood, taken 28 days after the second AZD1222 dose. The receptors shown here come from an adult who received the AZD1222 COVID-19 vaccine. CDR3s include the opening cysteine and the closing phenylalanine or tryptophan. D genes are given only for firm matches. For some rows the clone size is stated as once, few or many, or as a class when expanded; others skip it.

TRBJ2-3 | TRBV7-2 | TRBD2 | - | CASSRGVARTDTQYF | TGTGCCAGCAGCCGGGGGGTAGCACGCACAGATACGCAGTATTTT
TRBJ1-2 | TRBV11-2 | - | - | CASSQQGNYGYTF | TGTGCCAGCAGCCAACAGGGTAACTATGGCTACACCTTC
TRBJ1-2 | TRBV5-1 | - | once | CASSREGGGYGYTF | TGCGCCAGCAGCCGAGAAGGGGGTGGCTATGGCTACACCTTC
TRBJ2-7 | TRBV18 | - | - | CASSPAQYEQYF | TGTGCCAGCTCACCAGCACAGTACGAGCAGTACTTC
TRBJ1-1 | TRBV6-2/TRBV6-3 | - | - | CASSYVMSPTLNTEAFF | TGTGCCAGCAGTTATGTCATGAGTCCAACCTTGAACACTGAAGCTTTCTTT
TRBJ1-4 | TRBV25-1 | - | - | CASSEYLERTAKLFF | TGTGCCAGCAGTGAATACCTGGAACGGACCGCGAAACTGTTTTTT
TRBJ1-1 | TRBV5-1 | - | few | CASSPSAGSVNTEAFF | TGCGCCAGCAGCCCCTCGGCAGGGTCGGTGAACACTGAAGCTTTCTTT
TRBJ1-1 | TRBV28 | - | - | CASSPPEGMNTEAFF | TGTGCCAGCAGTCCCCCGGAGGGTATGAACACTGAAGCTTTCTTT
TRBJ2-7 | TRBV5-6 | - | once | CASSLGDSLYEQYF | TGTGCCAGCAGCTTGGGAGACAGCTTATACGAGCAGTACTTC
TRBJ1-1 | TRBV4-1 | - | - | CASSQVARDKKAFF | TGCGCCAGCAGCCAAGTGGCCCGGGACAAAAAAGCTTTCTTT
TRBJ1-1 | TRBV6-6 | - | - | CASRQNTEAFF | TGTGCCAGCAGACAGAACACTGAAGCTTTCTTT
TRBJ2-7 | TRBV9 | - | - | CASSVDGVTSYEQYF | TGTGCCAGCAGCGTAGACGGGGTAACCTCCTACGAGCAGTACTTC
TRBJ1-1 | TRBV13 | - | - | CASSRGGMNTEAFF | TGTGCCAGCAGCCGCGGGGGGATGAACACTGAAGCTTTCTTT
TRBJ1-1 | TRBV6-1 | - | - | CASSVGIGRGNTEAFF | TGTGCCAGCAGTGTAGGCATCGGACGGGGAAACACTGAAGCTTTCTTT
TRBJ1-4 | TRBV18 | TRBD1 | - | CASSPATGRPEKLFF | TGTGCCAGCTCACCCGCGACAGGGCGGCCAGAAAAACTGTTTTTT
TRBJ1-1 | TRBV7-8 | TRBD1 | - | CASSYGGGYHTEAFF | TGTGCCAGCAGCTACGGAGGGGGCTACCACACTGAAGCTTTCTTT
TRBJ2-7 | TRBV7-8 | - | once | CASSLGPQIWDEQYF | TGTGCCAGCAGCTTAGGGCCCCAGATTTGGGACGAGCAGTACTTC
TRBJ1-1 | TRBV27 | - | - | CASRQGTWNTEAFF | TGTGCCAGCAGACAGGGTACGTGGAACACTGAAGCTTTCTTT
TRBJ2-1 | TRBV5-6 | - | - | CASSIDGEQFF | TGTGCCAGCAGCATAGATGGAGAGCAGTTCTTC
TRBJ2-1 | TRBV9 | TRBD2 | few | CASGSGGASYNEQFF | TGTGCCAGCGGGAGCGGGGGGGCGTCCTACAATGAGCAGTTCTTC
TRBJ1-3 | TRBV7-9 | - | - | CASSLLEGNTIYF | TGTGCCAGCAGCCTGTTGGAGGGAAACACCATATATTTT
TRBJ1-1 | TRBV6-5 | - | once | CASSYSPRGEAFF | TGTGCCAGCAGTTACTCGCCACGCGGTGAAGCTTTCTTT
TRBJ1-6 | TRBV7-2 | - | - | CASSKGVGGSPLHF | TGTGCCAGCAGTAAGGGGGTCGGGGGGTCACCCCTCCACTTT
TRBJ1-4 | TRBV7-9 | - | - | CASSLGQGEEKLFF | TGTGCCAGCAGCTTAGGGCAGGGAGAGGAAAAACTGTTTTTT
TRBJ2-2 | TRBV5-1 | - | - | CASSSIRLGVDTGELFF | TGCGCCAGCAGCTCTATTCGACTAGGCGTAGACACCGGGGAGCTGTTTTTT
TRBJ1-2 | TRBV10-3 | - | - | CAIQMDTNYGYTF | TGTGCCATTCAGATGGATACTAACTATGGCTACACCTTC
TRBJ1-5 | TRBV2 | - | - | CASRLGENQPQHF | TGTGCCTCACGTCTCGGGGAAAATCAGCCCCAGCATTTT
TRBJ2-1 | TRBV28 | TRBD1 | - | CASREPGTGAYNEQFF | TGTGCCAGCCGGGAACCTGGGACAGGGGCCTACAATGAGCAGTTCTTC
TRBJ1-2 | TRBV7-9 | - | - | CASSLRGTNYGYTF | TGTGCCAGCAGCTTAAGGGGGACTAACTATGGCTACACCTTC
TRBJ1-2 | TRBV7-2 | - | - | CASSQGGFDGYTF | TGTGCCAGCAGCCAAGGAGGGTTCGATGGCTACACCTTC
TRBJ1-6 | TRBV7-9 | TRBD1 | few | CASSPLTGRDRGFESPLHF | TGTGCCAGCAGCCCACTGACCGGCCGGGACAGGGGTTTCGAGTCACCCCTCCACTTT
TRBJ1-6 | TRBV2 | - | - | CASTRAGNVYNSPLHF | TGTGCCAGCACTCGGGCAGGGAATGTCTATAATTCACCCCTCCACTTT
TRBJ1-1 | TRBV7-8 | - | - | CASSFAQNTEAFF | TGTGCCAGCAGCTTTGCGCAGAACACTGAAGCTTTCTTT